This record concerns one T cell receptor beta chain sequence. V was pared by 5 bases and J by 2 bases, with 8 bases of the junction left unmatched. From germline, CDR1 is SEHNR and CDR2 FQNEAQ (reference sequence). The CDR3 contains 16 residues. Clones were sequenced by immunoSEQ multiplex PCR, and TCRdb holds only the in-frame ones, with some missing. Among fewer than 40,000 clones listed, 75% to 95% were seen once. These data come from a study of T cell changes during pregnancy in multiple sclerosis. This rearrangement joins TRBV7-9 to TRBJ2-5; 10 bases are shared with TRBD2. This clonotype was sampled from a female donor with multiple sclerosis, enrolled in a pregnancy study. The material sequenced was CD8+ T cells from peripheral blood mononuclear cells, taken after pregnancy. DNA for the CDR3: TGTGCCAGCAGCCCGGAGCGGGGGGGACGGCAAGAGACCCAGTACTTC. Translation: CASSPERGGRQETQYF. Using reference TRBV7-9 and TRBJ2-5 for the parts outside the CDR3, the full variable domain is DTGVSQNPRHKITKRGQNVTFRCDPISEHNRLYWYRQTLGQGPEFLTYFQNEAQLEKSRLLSDRFSAERPKGSFSTLEIQRTEQGDSAMYLCASSPERGGRQETQYFGPGTRLLVL.